The entry below gives a single T cell receptor (beta chain) sequence along with its context. At one boundary the junction diverges from the germline segment, which might be a read error. This sample is drawn from a study of T cell responses to AZD1222 COVID-19 vaccine. Study context: Timing groups of about 4 and about 12 weeks for second doses were pooled.

Germline-derived CDR1 and CDR2 are SSHAT and FNYEAQ (reference sequence). The CDR3 runs to 17 residues. Clones were sequenced by immunoSEQ multiplex PCR, and TCRdb holds only the in-frame ones, with some missing. The sample records approximately 140,000 clones, about 94% being singletons. This chain uses TRBV7-7 with TRBJ2-1, with 7 bases matching TRBD1. The sequence was obtained from an adult in good health. The specimen comprised peripheral blood, sampled on day 0 of AZD1222 vaccination. This CDR3 reads CASSLGVGGGLYNEQFF. CDR3 sequence (DNA): TGTGCTAGCAGCTTAGGGGTAGGGGGCGGACTCTACAATGAGCAGTTCTTC.